This TCR beta chain was documented in a study of blood T cell repertoires in COVID-19. Study summary: The United States, Italy and Spain provided the acute and convalescent COVID-19 samples. The cDNA or gDNA used as material had been derived from T cells, B-cell-depleted T cells, or PBMCs.

Only a few counts were recorded for this clone. The length of the CDR3 is 16 residues. Trimming removed 4 bases from V and 2 bases from J; junction bases left unmatched: 10. CDR1 is SGHRS, CDR2 YFSETQ, per germline. Assay: immunoSEQ multiplex PCR; the TCRdb copy retains only in-frame clones and omits some. The top ten hold roughly 4.5% of the sample, which has just under 150,000 clones, roughly 82% seen once. The TCR was taken from a human donor in a cohort sampled during active COVID-19. The specimen was peripheral blood. V usage is TRBV5-1 and J usage is TRBJ2-3, with 7 bases lining up with TRBD1. CDR3: CASSPGTASNTDTQYF. Written as DNA, the CDR3 is TGCGCCAGCAGCCCCGGGACAGCCTCAAACACAGATACGCAGTATTTT.